The next 26 T cell receptor beta chains were all read from a single sample in a study of human T cells and chemical hapten exposure. The sample's time point: patch test 1, 2 weeks after DPC sensitization. Regarding treatment: therapeutic diphenylcyclopropenone sensitization with weekly scalp DPC. TCRdb re-derived calls from the RACE reads in MiXCR, one entry per CDR3 protein. The sample consists of roughly 120,000 distinct CDR3 sequences, 9% to 14% of them appearing once. Sequencing used whole blood, obtained in connection with sensitization to the hapten diphenylcyclopropenone (DPC). The receptor set was obtained from a woman in her fifties or sixties with alopecia areata. Some clones in this sample may be carry-over from other donors' samples.

This clonotype was observed at least ten times. The chain has TRBV28 and TRBJ2-6, with D maybe TRBD1 (5 bases). Germline V gene data show CDR1 as MDHEN and CDR2 as SYDVKM. The length of the CDR3 is 17 residues. The V end was cut by 3 bases, the J end by 4 bases, with 16 bases between. The CDR3 loop is CASSFPPYRTGANVLTF. The CDR3 DNA reads as TGTGCCAGCAGTTTCCCCCCCTACAGGACCGGGGCCAACGTCCTGACTTTC.

This clonotype showed up many times. CDR3 residues: CASSLDDGELFF. DNA for the CDR3: TGTGCCAGCAGCTTAGACGACGGGGAGCTGTTTTTT. V gene TRBV7-9 combines with J gene TRBJ2-2, with no clear D. CDR1 is SEHNR, CDR2 FQNEAQ, per germline (reference sequence). This CDR3 spans 12 amino acids. V shed 1 base and J shed 7 bases, with 4 bases lying between them.

The V and J genes are TRBV5-1 and TRBJ2-7; D is ambiguous. With 0 bases removed from V and 2 bases from J, the gap between germline ends came to 9 bases. Germline values: CDR1 SGHRS, CDR2 YFSETQ. The CDR3 totals 14 residues. The CDR3 sequence: CASSLGYGPYEQYF. As DNA, the CDR3 is TGCGCCAGCAGCTTGGGATACGGTCCCTACGAGCAGTACTTC.

This clonotype was counted a few times. The chain recombines TRBV7-2 with TRBJ2-3; D not resolved. Looked up from germline, CDR1 is SGHTA and CDR2 is FQGNSA. The germline V and J ends were trimmed by 3 bases and 4 bases, with 11 bases remaining between them. CDR3 length equals 14 residues. CDR3 in DNA: TGTGCCAGCAGCTTCTCCCGACAAGCAGATACGCAGTATTTT. As protein: CASSFSRQADTQYF.

This clonotype appeared many times. Compared with germline, one end of the junction differs, possibly owing to a read error. The rearrangement links TRBV7-2 to TRBJ2-3, with 8 bases lining up with TRBD1. In germline, CDR1 is SGHTA, CDR2 FQGNSA. The CDR3 loop spans 13 amino acids. CDR3 in amino acids: CASSLDRADTQYF. The CDR3 DNA follows: TGCGCCAGCAGCTTGGACAGGGCAGATACGCAGTATTTT.

In this sample, this clonotype turned up many times. The chain recombines TRBV6-1 with TRBJ1-4, with no clear D. Germline lookup yields CDR1 MNHNS and CDR2 SASEGT. V was clipped by 8 bases and J by 10 bases, with 20 bases between them. The CDR3 spans 14 residues. DNA of the CDR3: TGTGCCAGCCTTATGACGGGCCGTATTGGAAAACTGTTTTTT. Its protein is CASLMTGRIGKLFF.

There are a few counts of this clonotype. The V call is TRBV7-9, the J call TRBJ1-3; perhaps TRBD1 as D (5 bases). The germline V gene has CDR1 SEHNR and CDR2 FQNEAQ (reference sequence). Trimming pared 4 bases from V and 2 bases from J, leaving 12 bases between. The CDR3 consists of 15 residues. In DNA, the CDR3 is TGTGCCAGCAGCTCTTCGGGGGAAGCTGGAAACACCATATATTTT. As protein: CASSSSGEAGNTIYF.

At least ten counts were recorded for this clonotype. This sequence joins TRBV6-4 and TRBJ1-3, with no clear D. Trimming took 0 bases from V and 1 from J, leaving 13 bases between them. Germline lookup yields CDR1 MRHNA and CDR2 SNTAGT. The CDR3 contains 17 residues. DNA for the CDR3: TGTGCCAGCAGTGACTCGGAGTTGAGGGAATCTGGAAACACCATATATTTT. Protein: CASSDSELRESGNTIYF.

V gene TRBV27 combines with J gene TRBJ2-2; D is unclear. The germline V gene has CDR1 MNHEY and CDR2 SMNVEV (reference sequence). V was pared by 2 bases and J by 3 bases, with 13 bases between. The CDR3 is 16 residues long. The CDR3 nucleotides read TGTGCCAGCAGTTTAAAAGATTGGTGGGACACCGGGGAGCTGTTTTTT. Amino acid sequence: CASSLKDWWDTGELFF.

This clonotype has ten or more counts. The rearrangement uses TRBV11-3 and TRBJ2-7, with D maybe TRBD2 (7 bases). The CDR3 consists of 14 residues. Germline CDR1 is SGHNT and CDR2 is YENEEA. V was clipped by 1 base and J by 2 bases, with 9 bases between them. CDR3 region: CASSLGGGAYEQYF. DNA for the CDR3: TGTGCCAGCAGCTTAGGGGGGGGCGCCTACGAGCAGTACTTC.

This clonotype was seen only once. The chain recombines TRBV5-1 with TRBJ2-3; the D gene could be TRBD1 or TRBD2 (5 bases each). This CDR3 contains 13 residues. Trimming pared 3 bases from V and 2 bases from J, leaving 7 bases between. In germline, CDR1 is SGHRS, CDR2 YFSETQ. The CDR3 bases are TGCGCCAGCAGCTCCGGGGCCACAGATACGCAGTATTTT. It codes for CASSSGATDTQYF.

The sample holds many counts of this clonotype. V and J are TRBV7-2 and TRBJ2-3, with D hard to call. V dropped 3 bases and J dropped 0 bases, with 13 bases sitting between them. The germline V gene encodes CDR1 SGHTA and CDR2 FQGNSA. The CDR3 totals 16 residues. The CDR3: CASSLRQTSSTDTQYF. The DNA for the CDR3 is TGTGCCAGCAGCTTGAGGCAGACCTCTAGCACAGATACGCAGTATTTT.

This clonotype has only a few counts. This chain joins TRBV20-1 and TRBJ2-7; no reliable D call. Trimming removed 0 bases at V and 1 base at J, with 10 bases between. CDR1 and CDR2 from the germline V gene are DFQATT and SNEGSKA (reference sequence). The length of the CDR3 is 14 residues. As DNA, the CDR3 is TGCAGTGCTAGAGACGACATCCTTTCCTACGAGCAGTACTTC. Residues: CSARDDILSYEQYF.

This clonotype occurred many times. The chain combines TRBV7-2 with TRBJ2-3; weak D call: TRBD2 (7 bases). This CDR3 contains 16 residues. V dropped 3 bases and J dropped 2 bases, with 15 bases sitting between them. Looked up from germline, CDR1 is SGHTA and CDR2 is FQGNSA. The CDR3 sequence: CASSFGGGTLTDTQYF. The CDR3 DNA reads as TGTGCCAGCAGCTTTGGCGGGGGCACCCTCACAGATACGCAGTATTTT.

Only one count was recorded for this clonotype. The CDR3 loop reads CASSALPGLDQFF. CDR3 nucleotides: TGTGCCAGCAGCGCTCTCCCGGGACTAGATCAGTTCTTC. The rearrangement joins TRBV9 to TRBJ2-1; 8 nucleotides match TRBD2. V dropped 3 bases and J dropped 13; count of bases not matched to a gene: 9. The CDR3 consists of 13 residues. The germline gives CDR1 SGDLS, CDR2 YYNGEE.

The table lists this clonotype with many counts. This chain links TRBV27 with TRBJ2-7; D call uncertain. The CDR3 spans 13 residues. The V and J ends lost 6 bases and 1 base respectively, with 10 bases between them. Looked up from germline, CDR1 is MNHEY and CDR2 is SMNVEV (reference sequence). CDR3 loop: CASSSRRSYEQYF. CDR3 DNA: TGTGCCAGCAGCTCGAGGCGGTCCTACGAGCAGTACTTC.

V gene TRBV20-1 combines with J gene TRBJ1-1, with TRBD1 identical over 7 bases. Germline V lookup: CDR1 DFQATT, CDR2 SNEGSKA (reference sequence). With V trimmed by 1 base and J by 6 bases, 8 bases remained unmatched. The CDR3 runs 14 residues. CDR3 nucleotide sequence: TGCAGTGCTAGAGTTGACAGGGTGACAGCTGAAGCTTTCTTT. Translating it yields CSARVDRVTAEAFF.

The chain combines TRBV28 with TRBJ2-6; D remains ambiguous. The V gene's germline CDR1 is MDHEN and CDR2 SYDVKM. The CDR3 has 14 residues. Trimming stripped 7 bases from V and 6 bases from J, with 13 bases between. CDR3 protein: CASTAYRLANVLTF. CDR3 DNA: TGTGCCAGCACTGCTTATAGGCTGGCCAACGTCCTGACTTTC.

This CDR3 reads CASSLRVSYEQYF. CDR3 nucleotides: TGCGCCAGCAGCTTGAGGGTTTCCTACGAGCAGTACTTC. V usage is TRBV5-1 and J usage is TRBJ2-7, with D unclear. The CDR3 totals 13 residues. The V end lost 1 base, the J end lost 1 base, and 6 bases lay between the germline ends. Germline-derived CDR1 and CDR2 are SGHRS and YFSETQ.

The table lists this clonotype with many counts. This rearrangement joins TRBV28 to TRBJ1-5; D gene unclear. V was cut by 3 bases and J by 9 bases, with 9 bases left in between. CDR3 size: 12 residues. Germline V gene sequence: CDR1 MDHEN, CDR2 SYDVKM. CDR3 sequence: CASSFPLGPQHF. DNA for the CDR3: TGTGCCAGCAGTTTTCCGCTTGGGCCCCAGCATTTT.

The table lists this clonotype with many counts. This sequence joins TRBV12-3 or TRBV12-4 and TRBJ2-3; 11 bases match TRBD2. The CDR3 totals 16 residues. The ends lost 3 bases at V and 1 base at J; junction bases unmatched: 3. The DNA for the CDR3 is TGTGCCAGCAGTTTTAGCGGGAGGGTTCGCACAGATACGCAGTATTTT. Encoded protein: CASSFSGRVRTDTQYF.

This clonotype was detected only a few times. The chain is built from TRBV12-3 or TRBV12-4 and TRBJ2-5, with TRBD2 identical over 10 bases. V shed 5 bases, J shed 7 bases, and the junction held 10 bases outside the gene matches. This CDR3 is 15 amino acids long. In DNA, the CDR3 is TGTGCCAGCAGTCCCGGACTAGCGGCTCGGGGGACCCAGTACTTC. This gives the protein CASSPGLAARGTQYF.

This clonotype turned up a few times. This chain uses TRBV14 with TRBJ2-7; no definite D call. Trimming shortened V by 1 base and J by 3 bases, and 16 bases separated the two germline ends. This CDR3 has 16 amino acids. The V gene's germline CDR1 is SGHDN and CDR2 FVKESK. CDR3 nucleotides: TGTGCCAGCAGCCAAGGTCAACCCGGGCGGCTCTACGAGCAGTACTTC. Translation gives CASSQGQPGRLYEQYF.

This clonotype was counted many times. The rearrangement uses TRBV20-1 and TRBJ2-7; maybe TRBD1 (6 bases). This CDR3 region has 14 residues. From germline, CDR1 is DFQATT and CDR2 SNEGSKA (reference sequence). V was pared by 3 bases and J by 7 bases, with 19 bases between. The CDR3 sequence: CSARFSQGVGEQYF. In nucleotides, the CDR3 is TGCAGTGCTAGGTTTTCACAGGGAGTTGGGGAGCAGTACTTC.

This clonotype was detected a few times. The gene calls are TRBV15 and TRBJ2-1; 11 bases fit TRBD2. The CDR3 sequence is 16 residues long. Trimming took 2 bases from V and 9 from J; bases not matched to a gene: 9. Germline V gene sequence: CDR1 LNHNV, CDR2 YYDKDF (reference sequence). CDR3 in amino acids: CATSRLAGGGGVEQFF. The CDR3 nucleotides read TGTGCCACCAGCAGACTAGCGGGAGGCGGAGGAGTTGAGCAGTTCTTC.

J is TRBJ1-1 and V is TRBV7-6; weak D call: TRBD1 (6 bases). This CDR3 has 14 amino acids. The germline gives CDR1 SGHVS, CDR2 FNYEAQ. The V end was cut by 2 bases, the J end by 4 bases, with 11 bases between. DNA of the CDR3: TGTGCCAGCAGCTTATCCAGACAGGCCACTGAAGCTTTCTTT. Residues: CASSLSRQATEAFF. The complete variable domain, with remaining parts taken from reference TRBV7-6 and TRBJ1-1, reads GAGVSQSPRYKVTKRGQDVALRCDPISGHVSLYWYRQALGQGPEFLTYFNYEAQQDKSGLPNDRFSAERPEGSISTLTIQRTEQRDSAMYRCASSLSRQATEAFFGQGTRLTVV.